This entry concerns a single TCR beta chain. This specimen comes from a study of blood T cell repertoires in COVID-19. Overall study: The United States, Italy and Spain were the sources of the acute and convalescent COVID-19 samples.

Study processing details: Amplified reference gene primers provided the basis for estimating nucleated cell counts. TCRdb's copy holds only in-frame clones and misses some; the assay was immunoSEQ multiplex PCR. Clonal size and the V and J genes are those of that table, whereas D and trimming came from the DNA. This table has some 390,000 clones, roughly 91% appearing once. Participants, about 18 to 100 years old, spanned fewer than 30 US areas. All recovered Cohort 3 donors got two negative PCRs, got clearance, or saw symptom resolution. This CDR3 contains 13 residues. Trimming shortened V by 0 bases and J by 7 bases, and 4 bases separated the two germline ends. Per the germline V gene, CDR1 is MDHEN and CDR2 is SYDVKM.

Sequencing used PBMCs or T cells enriched from blood (not recorded which). The receptor was derived from a woman in her twenties or thirties who had recovered from COVID-19. The chain recombines TRBV28 with TRBJ1-6, with D uncertain. CDR3 in amino acids: CASSLWLNSPLHF. The CDR3 bases are TGTGCCAGCAGTTTATGGTTAAATTCACCCCTCCACTTT.